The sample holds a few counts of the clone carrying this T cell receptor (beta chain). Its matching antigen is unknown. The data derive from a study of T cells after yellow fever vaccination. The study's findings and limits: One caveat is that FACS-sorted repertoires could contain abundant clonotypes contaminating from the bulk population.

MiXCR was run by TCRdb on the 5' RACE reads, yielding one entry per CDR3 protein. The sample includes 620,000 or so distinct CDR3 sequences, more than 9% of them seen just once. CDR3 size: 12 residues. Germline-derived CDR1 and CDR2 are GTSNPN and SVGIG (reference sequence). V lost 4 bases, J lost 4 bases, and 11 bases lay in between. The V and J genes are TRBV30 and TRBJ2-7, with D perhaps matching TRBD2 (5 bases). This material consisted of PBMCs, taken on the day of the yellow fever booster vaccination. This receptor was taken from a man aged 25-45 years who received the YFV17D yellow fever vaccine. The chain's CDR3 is CAWNGKNYEQYF. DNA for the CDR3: TGTGCCTGGAACGGGAAGAATTACGAGCAGTACTTC.